This T cell receptor (beta chain) was identified in a study of Ad26.COV2.S vaccination and SARS-CoV-2 variants. CDR1 is SNHLY and CDR2 is FYNNEI in the germline V gene. The CDR3 is 14 residues long. V shed 5 bases and J 1 base; nucleotides not matched to a gene: 3. As to treatment: around 19 received Ad26.COV2.S at low or high dose, single or two shots; roughly 5 received placebo; per-sample allocation not given. Samples analyzed were those drawn on day 63 after the first vaccine or placebo injection. This adult donor, from Boston, was 18-55 years old. About this clone: Its antigen is still unknown.

Generated by immunoSEQ multiplex PCR, the TCRdb table keeps only in-frame clones and is missing some. The table lists hundreds of thousands of clones, around 90% of them singletons, with 9% to 15% in the top ten. Whole-study findings and limits: Responses of spike-specific T cells (both CD8+ and CD4+) reportedly showed substantial breadth after vaccination. Total T cell responses, in the TCR breadth and depth analyses, may have been underestimated.

The sample was peripheral blood, taken in a trial of Ad26.COV2.S vaccine versus placebo. This clonotype was obtained from a person between 18 and 59 years old who received the Ad26.COV2.S COVID-19 vaccine or a placebo. V usage is TRBV2 and J usage is TRBJ1-1, with 8 positions matching TRBD1. The CDR3 DNA reads as TGTGCCAGCAGTCTGACAGGGGCGAACACTGAAGCTTTCTTT. It translates to CASSLTGANTEAFF.